The next 18 T cell receptor beta chains were all read from a single sample in a study of CD8 T cells in ankylosing spondylitis. A single record per CDR3 protein comes from TCRdb applying MiXCR to the 5' RACE reads. The profile shows 150,000 to 200,000 distinct CDR3 sequences, 25% to 35% of them singletons. The sample taken for sequencing was synovial fluid, either unsorted or a sorted T cell fraction (not recorded which). The receptor source for this set is a male donor with ankylosing spondylitis.

This clonotype was picked up a small number of times. This chain uses TRBV4-1 with TRBJ1-4; perhaps TRBD1 as D (6 bases). V was shortened by 4 bases and J by 0 bases, with 18 bases between the two germline ends. The CDR3 runs 18 residues. Germline values: CDR1 MGHRA, CDR2 YSYEKL. Written as DNA, the CDR3 is TGCGCCAGCAGCCCCCCCCCTGGACAGCTAGCAACTAATGAAAAACTGTTTTTT. It specifies CASSPPPGQLATNEKLFF.

This clonotype was detected a few times. This chain joins TRBV5-8 and TRBJ2-7; TRBD2 might be the D (5 bases). Deletions cut 1 base from V and 0 bases from J, with 11 bases between. Germline V gene lookup returns CDR1 SGHTS and CDR2 YDEGEE. This CDR3 region has 15 residues. The CDR3 here is CASSLYHAGSYEQYF. In DNA, the CDR3 is TGTGCCAGCAGCTTGTACCACGCGGGCTCCTACGAGCAGTACTTC.

The gene calls are TRBV29-1 and TRBJ2-7; either TRBD1 or TRBD2 may fit D (5 bases each). Trimming shortened V by 3 bases and J by 3 bases, and 12 bases separated the two germline ends. The germline CDR1 and CDR2 sequences are SQVTM and ANQGSEA. The CDR3 is 13 residues long. The CDR3 protein is CSVDKGTDYEQYF. The CDR3 DNA follows: TGCAGCGTTGATAAGGGGACGGACTACGAGCAGTACTTC.

This clonotype was seen a handful of times. This chain uses TRBV12-3 or TRBV12-4 with TRBJ1-5; possibly TRBD1 for D (6 bases). The length of the CDR3 is 14 residues. V dropped 5 bases and J dropped 7 bases, with 15 bases sitting between them. The chain's CDR3 is CASSPTGLRQPQHF. CDR3 sequence (DNA): TGTGCCAGCAGTCCGACAGGATTGAGGCAGCCCCAGCATTTT.

The chain links TRBV19 to TRBJ2-1, with D tentatively TRBD2 (5 bases). Deletions cut 6 bases from V and 2 bases from J, with 11 bases between. This CDR3 comprises 14 residues. Germline loops: CDR1 LNHDA, CDR2 SQIVND (reference sequence). CDR3 bases: TGTGCCAGTAGCCAGCGGCAGACCTACAATGAGCAGTTCTTC. Translation: CASSQRQTYNEQFF.

A few counts support this clonotype. The J gene is TRBJ1-3, the V gene TRBV5-1; D gene ambiguous. Germline V lookup: CDR1 SGHRS, CDR2 YFSETQ. CDR3 length: 16 residues. Trimming took 4 bases from V and 2 from J, leaving 16 bases between them. This chain's CDR3 is CASSTGPHGAGNTIYF. Here the CDR3 DNA reads TGCGCCAGCAGCACTGGGCCCCACGGGGCTGGAAACACCATATATTTT.

This clonotype was counted ten times or more. The V and J genes are TRBV19 and TRBJ2-2; D is possibly TRBD1 or TRBD2 (5 bases each). CDR1 and CDR2 from the germline V gene are LNHDA and SQIVND (reference sequence). CDR3 length: 16 amino acids. V was clipped by 4 bases and J by 1 base, with 13 bases between them. The CDR3, as DNA: TGTGCCAGTAGTAGTCGGGGACCACTGAACACCGGGGAGCTGTTTTTT. Residues: CASSSRGPLNTGELFF.

The V gene is TRBV30, the J gene TRBJ2-3, with 10 bases matching TRBD1. V was pared by 6 bases and J by 3 bases, with 9 bases of the junction left unmatched. Germline CDR1 and CDR2: GTSNPN and SVGIG (reference sequence). The CDR3 is 15 residues long. CDR3 bases: TGTGCCTGTCCAGGGGGACAGGGGAGGACAGATACGCAGTATTTT. It encodes CACPGGQGRTDTQYF. The full variable domain, rest sourced from reference TRBV30 and TRBJ2-3, is SQTIHQWPATLVQPVGSPLSLECTVEGTSNPNLYWYRQAAGRGLQLLFYSVGIGQISSEVPQNLSASRPQDRQFILSSKKLLLSDSGFYLCACPGGQGRTDTQYFGPGTRLTVL.

This chain joins TRBV5-1 and TRBJ1-6; 12 bases agree with TRBD1. The junction had 13 bases not matched to a gene; V was cut back by 2 bases and J by 7 bases. The CDR3 is 19 residues long. Germline V CDR1 and CDR2: SGHRS, YFSETQ. The CDR3: CASSFLGTGGSESNSPLHF. The CDR3 DNA follows: TGCGCCAGCAGCTTCCTCGGGACAGGGGGCTCCGAGAGCAATTCACCCCTCCACTTT.

This rearrangement joins TRBV6-2 or TRBV6-3 to TRBJ2-3; tentatively, D is TRBD2 (5 bases). This CDR3 has 15 residues. Germline V lookup: CDR1 MNHEY, CDR2 SVGEGT. Trimming left V 4 bases short and J 9 bases short, with 20 bases between. The chain's CDR3 is CASSFLLSGTGTQYF. CDR3 DNA: TGTGCCAGCAGTTTCCTGCTATCGGGCACGGGGACGCAGTATTTT.

This clonotype occurred a few times. The V call is TRBV7-2, the J call TRBJ2-7; D is unclear. V lost 7 bases to trimming and J lost 4 bases, with 17 bases between them. The CDR3 has 14 amino acids. From germline, CDR1 is SGHTA and CDR2 FQGNSA. CDR3 region: CASTPDILVYEQYF. The DNA of the CDR3 is TGTGCCAGCACCCCCGATATCCTAGTTTACGAGCAGTACTTC.

There are a few counts of this clonotype. The chain has TRBV29-1 and TRBJ2-3; unclear D gene. Germline V gene data show CDR1 as SQVTM and CDR2 as ANQGSEA. This CDR3 has 14 residues. With 4 bases removed from V and 4 bases from J, the gap between germline ends came to 15 bases. CDR3 sequence: CSVGATTVADTQYF. The CDR3 DNA sequence: TGCAGCGTTGGCGCAACCACAGTGGCAGATACGCAGTATTTT.

The chain employs TRBV6-1 and TRBJ2-3; D call uncertain. Germline V lookup: CDR1 MNHNS, CDR2 SASEGT. The CDR3 totals 17 residues. Deletions cut 2 bases from V and 1 base from J, with 16 bases between. CDR3 nucleotides: TGTGCCAGCAGTGAATTTGGGCCAGGACGGGGCACAGATACGCAGTATTTT. It translates to CASSEFGPGRGTDTQYF.

This clonotype has a handful of counts. V and J are TRBV15 and TRBJ1-3, with D possibly being TRBD1 (6 bases). The V end lost 8 bases, the J end lost 4 bases, and 12 bases lay between the germline ends. This CDR3 is 13 amino acids long. The V gene's germline CDR1 is LNHNV and CDR2 YYDKDF (reference sequence). The chain's CDR3 is CATVGAFGNTIYF. The CDR3 DNA is TGTGCCACCGTGGGGGCGTTCGGAAACACCATATATTTT.

The sample holds a few counts of this clonotype. The chain joins TRBV7-8 to TRBJ1-1; 8 bases map to TRBD1. The length of the CDR3 is 16 residues. Germline values: CDR1 SGHVS, CDR2 FQNEAQ. Trimming at V came to 5 bases and at J to 0 bases, leaving 8 bases not matched to a gene. The CDR3 region has the DNA TGTGCCAGCAGCCCTCGACAGGGGAGGATGAACACTGAAGCTTTCTTT. The encoded protein is CASSPRQGRMNTEAFF. The full variable domain, completed using reference TRBV7-8 and TRBJ1-1, is GAGVSQSPRYKVAKRGQDVALRCDPISGHVSLFWYQQALGQGPEFLTYFQNEAQLDKSGLPSDRFFAERPEGSVSTLKIQRTQQEDSAVYLCASSPRQGRMNTEAFFGQGTRLTVV.

This clonotype was seen more than once but under ten times. The chain joins TRBV7-9 to TRBJ2-5; no firm D call. Trimming pared 1 base from V and 4 bases from J, leaving 4 bases between. CDR3 length: 12 amino acids. CDR1 SEHNR and CDR2 FQNEAQ come from the germline V gene (reference sequence). The chain's CDR3 is CASSLEVETQYF. Written as DNA, the CDR3 is TGTGCCAGCAGCTTAGAAGTAGAGACCCAGTACTTC. Supplemented by reference TRBV7-9 and TRBJ2-5, the full variable domain reads DTGVSQNPRHKITKRGQNVTFRCDPISEHNRLYWYRQTLGQGPEFLTYFQNEAQLEKSRLLSDRFSAERPKGSFSTLEIQRTEQGDSAMYLCASSLEVETQYFGPGTRLLVL.

The rearrangement uses TRBV20-1 and TRBJ1-1; the D is unclear. The V and J ends lost 3 bases and 10 bases respectively, with 15 bases between them. Germline assignment: CDR1 DFQATT and CDR2 SNEGSKA (reference sequence). The CDR3 loop spans 12 amino acids. Written as DNA, the CDR3 is TGCAGTGCTAGCGCCGGCGGGATGGGAGCTTTCTTT. Its translation is CSASAGGMGAFF.

The chain couples TRBV28 to TRBJ2-2; 9 nucleotides align to TRBD2. The CDR3 is 17 amino acids. After removal of 5 bases from V and 6 bases from J, the junction contained 13 bases not matched to a gene. The V gene's germline CDR1 is MDHEN and CDR2 SYDVKM. CDR3 nucleotides: TGTGCCAGCAGTCCCCGTGAAAGTAGCGGGAGATCCGGGGAGCTGTTTTTT. Its protein product is CASSPRESSGRSGELFF.